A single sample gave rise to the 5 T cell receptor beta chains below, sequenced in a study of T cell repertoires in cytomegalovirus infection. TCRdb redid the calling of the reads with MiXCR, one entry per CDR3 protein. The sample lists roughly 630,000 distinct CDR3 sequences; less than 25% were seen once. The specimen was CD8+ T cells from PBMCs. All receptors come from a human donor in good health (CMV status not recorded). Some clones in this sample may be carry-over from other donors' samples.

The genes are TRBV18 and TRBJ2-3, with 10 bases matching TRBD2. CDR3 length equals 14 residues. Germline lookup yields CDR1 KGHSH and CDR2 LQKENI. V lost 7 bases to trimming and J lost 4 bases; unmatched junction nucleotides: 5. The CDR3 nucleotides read TGTGCCAGCTACTTAAGCGGGGGGGCAGATACGCAGTATTTT. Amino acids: CASYLSGGADTQYF.

This CDR3 is CASRGRTDATQPQHF. In DNA form, the CDR3 reads TGTGCCAGCAGGGGACGGACAGATGCGACTCAGCCCCAGCATTTT. V is TRBV6-8 and J is TRBJ1-5, with D possibly TRBD1 on 6 matching bases. The germline V gene has CDR1 MNHGY and CDR2 SAAAGT. The CDR3 has 15 residues. The germline V and J ends were trimmed by 6 bases and 6 bases, with 18 bases remaining between them.

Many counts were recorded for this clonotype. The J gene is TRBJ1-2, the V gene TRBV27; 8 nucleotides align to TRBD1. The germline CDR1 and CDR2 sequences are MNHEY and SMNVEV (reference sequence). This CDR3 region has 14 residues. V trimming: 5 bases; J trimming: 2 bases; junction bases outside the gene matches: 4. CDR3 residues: CASSPDRVNYGYTF. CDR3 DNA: TGTGCCAGCAGTCCGGACAGGGTAAACTATGGCTACACCTTC.

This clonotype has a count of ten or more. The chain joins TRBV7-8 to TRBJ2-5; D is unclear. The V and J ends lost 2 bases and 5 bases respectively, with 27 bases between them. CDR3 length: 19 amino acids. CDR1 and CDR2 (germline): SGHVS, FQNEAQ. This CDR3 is CASSLLGAALATIGETQYF. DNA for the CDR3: TGTGCCAGCAGCTTACTTGGAGCAGCCTTGGCCACCATCGGGGAGACCCAGTACTTC.

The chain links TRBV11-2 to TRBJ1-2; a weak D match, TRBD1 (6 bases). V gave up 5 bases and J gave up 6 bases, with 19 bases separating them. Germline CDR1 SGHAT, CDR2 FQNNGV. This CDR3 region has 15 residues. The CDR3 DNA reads TGTGCCAGCAGCCACCGGACAGTTGGGAGCCATGGCTACACCTTC. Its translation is CASSHRTVGSHGYTF.